This T cell receptor beta chain was retrieved from a study of graft-versus-host responses after intestinal transplantation. At the level of the study: Grafts were multivisceral, liver-intestinal, or isolated intestinal.

Comment on this clone: Its antigen is unidentified.

The data were produced by immunoSEQ multiplex PCR, yet TCRdb's version contains in-frame clones alone and is incomplete. The sample shows almost 40,000 clones, around 96% of them seen only once. The germline V gene encodes CDR1 MDHEN and CDR2 SYDVKM. Trimming took 3 bases from V and 1 from J, leaving 6 bases between them. The CDR3 is 13 amino acids. Study conclusions and caveats: With peak circulating GvH clone levels came an association with early post-transplant HvG declines.

This chain joins TRBV28 and TRBJ1-1, with unresolved D. The receptor was isolated from a human donor who was the organ donor for an intestinal transplant. The sequencing used unstimulated CD8+ T cells sorted from spleen or lymph node cells, collected before transplant. CDR3 nucleotides: TGTGCCAGCAGTTTCCCCGAGAACACTGAAGCTTTCTTT. This gives the protein CASSFPENTEAFF.